Listed below are T cell receptor beta chains from one sample, sequenced in a study of blood T cell repertoires in COVID-19. TCRdb's table, derived via immunoSEQ multiplex PCR, lists solely in-frame clones and lacks some. The data show 150,000 to 200,000 clones, around nine tenths seen once. The sequenced material came from peripheral blood. Receptors originate from a man between 60 and 70 years old with active or convalescent COVID-19. Both conserved end residues are trimmed from each CDR3.

V	J	CDR3
TRBV14	TRBJ2-1	ASSLSGQGWYNEQF
TRBV5-1	TRBJ2-1	ASSLSGQGVDNEQF
TRBV2	TRBJ1-5	ASSRQGNQPQH
TRBV19	TRBJ2-1	ASSIIRGLSYNEQF
TRBV6-5	TRBJ1-1	ASSYSTGGTNTEAF
TRBV10-3	TRBJ1-2	AISESRSYGYT
TRBV10-1	TRBJ2-5	ASGLAGGETQY
TRBV28	TRBJ1-1	ASSKQGAEAF
TRBV2	TRBJ1-1	ASSEVGQMNTEAF
TRBV11-1	TRBJ1-5	ASSRGGAGQPQH
TRBV27	TRBJ1-1	ASSYGPQGARAEAF
TRBV19	TRBJ1-2	ASKGQEQGTTYGYT
TRBV28	TRBJ1-2	ASSTGGSYGYT
TRBV10-3	TRBJ1-2	AISDFQKNYGYT
TRBV6-5	TRBJ1-3	ASRPTGVNTIY
TRBV7-6	TRBJ2-1	ASSQISGRAGNEQF
TRBV7-2	TRBJ2-1	ASSIGLAGGPF
TRBV7-9	TRBJ1-3	ASSLEGRGGNTIY
TRBV6-5	TRBJ1-6	ASGGQFLNSPLH
TRBV11-2	TRBJ2-2	ASRAIPGTISGELF
TRBV6-5	TRBJ2-7	ASTGTGAYEQY
TRBV19	TRBJ1-1	ASSEQPMALEAF
TRBV5-1	TRBJ2-7	ASSFEHHEQY
TRBV5-1	TRBJ1-2	ASSLAEGNYGYT
TRBV28	TRBJ2-1	ASSLVAGGRNEQF
TRBV2	TRBJ1-3	ASRQDRGSGNTIY
TRBV5-4	TRBJ2-5	ASSARLGVEGTQY
TRBV9	TRBJ1-6	ASSGSQGGNSPLH
TRBV25-1	TRBJ1-2	ASSVTGAYGYT
TRBV7-2	TRBJ2-3	ASSLGGSGTDTQY
TRBV18	TRBJ1-1	ASSPGRGANTEAF
TRBV27	TRBJ1-2	ASSLYGYT
TRBV5-1	TRBJ2-3	AISSGGPTDTQY